A single sample is the source of the 11 T cell receptor beta chains below, sequenced in a study of blood T cell repertoires in COVID-19. The protocol was immunoSEQ multiplex PCR, while the TCRdb copy is restricted to in-frame clones and leaves out a portion. This repertoire shows around 100,000 clones, 70% to 90% found once; its top ten account for approximately 2.9%. The sequenced sample consisted of peripheral blood. Source of these receptors: a man between 50 and 59 years old with active or convalescent COVID-19.

V is TRBV3-1 (or the pseudogene TRBV3-2) and J is TRBJ2-3, with 8 bases fitting TRBD2. CDR1 is LGHDT, CDR2 YNNKEL, per germline (reference sequence). Trimming took 4 bases from V and 8 from J; bases not matched to a gene: 11. This CDR3 has 15 residues. The CDR3 loop is CASSRTPGGLGTQYF. CDR3 nucleotide sequence: TGTGCCAGCAGCCGGACCCCGGGGGGGCTAGGTACGCAGTATTTT.

The chain recombines TRBV3-1 (or the pseudogene TRBV3-2) with TRBJ2-3; 10 nucleotides align to TRBD2. Germline-derived CDR1 and CDR2 are LGHDT and YNNKEL (reference sequence). Unmatched junction bases numbered 2, after V lost 4 bases and J lost 1 base. The CDR3 is made up of 15 amino acids. The DNA of the CDR3 is TGTGCCAGCAGCCTCGGACTAGCGGGCACAGATACGCAGTATTTT. Its translation: CASSLGLAGTDTQYF.

The V and J genes are TRBV19 and TRBJ1-4; D possibly corresponds to TRBD1 (6 bases). The CDR3 length is 13 residues. Trimming left V 5 bases short and J 5 bases short, with 9 bases between. Germline V lookup: CDR1 LNHDA, CDR2 SQIVND (reference sequence). The CDR3: CASSPGVNEKLFF. The CDR3 nucleotides read TGTGCCAGTAGTCCAGGGGTCAATGAAAAACTGTTTTTT.

The chain links TRBV9 to TRBJ1-6; TRBD1 matches at 9 bases. The CDR3 covers 14 residues. V lost 4 bases to trimming and J lost 10 bases; unmatched junction nucleotides: 6. Germline V gives CDR1 SGDLS, CDR2 YYNGEE. The CDR3 DNA follows: TGTGCCAGCAGCTTGGGACAGGGTAACTCACCCCTCCACTTT. It encodes CASSLGQGNSPLHF.

The chain couples TRBV6-5 to TRBJ2-3; 7 bases agree with TRBD1. The V gene's germline CDR1 is MNHEY and CDR2 SVGAGI. Losses at the gene ends were 6 bases for V and 1 base for J; bases not matched to a gene: 7. The CDR3 length is 15 residues. The CDR3 DNA sequence: TGTGCCAGCAGCCTTGGACAGGTGGGCACAGATACGCAGTATTTT. It codes for CASSLGQVGTDTQYF.

The chain joins TRBV24-1 to TRBJ1-5; 7 nucleotides match TRBD1. This CDR3 has 14 amino acids. Trimming at V came to 3 bases and at J to 7 bases, leaving 5 bases not matched to a gene. Germline loops: CDR1 KGHDR, CDR2 SFDVKD. As DNA, the CDR3 is TGTGCCACCAGTGATACAGGGGTCGGACAGCCCCAGCATTTT. This sequence encodes CATSDTGVGQPQHF.

V is TRBV27 and J is TRBJ1-5; 9 bases are a match to TRBD1. Trimming took 7 bases from V and 5 from J; bases not matched to a gene: 3. Germline CDR1 is MNHEY and CDR2 is SMNVEV (reference sequence). This CDR3 spans 13 amino acids. This chain's CDR3 is CASKTGGDQPQHF. The CDR3 DNA reads as TGTGCCAGCAAGACAGGGGGTGATCAGCCCCAGCATTTT.

The chain uses TRBV3-1 (or the pseudogene TRBV3-2) and TRBJ2-3, with 12 positions matching TRBD1. Looked up from germline, CDR1 is LGHDT and CDR2 is YNNKEL (reference sequence). V gave up 4 bases and J gave up 8 bases; unmatched junction bases: 10. The CDR3 is 16 residues long. The CDR3 bases are TGTGCCAGCAGCCTTTCGGGACAGGGGGCGCTTCGTACGCAGTATTTT. Its translation is CASSLSGQGALRTQYF.

The chain joins TRBV2 to TRBJ1-4; TRBD1 is a possible D gene (5 bases). The V and J ends lost 5 bases and 7 bases respectively, with 17 bases between them. The CDR3 runs 15 residues. Per germline, CDR1 SNHLY and CDR2 FYNNEI. CDR3 DNA sequence: TGTGCCAGCAGTAAACTCCAGGGTGTTGGTGAAAAACTGTTTTTT. This gives the protein CASSKLQGVGEKLFF.

The chain recombines TRBV19 with TRBJ1-5; weak D call: TRBD1 (5 bases). Deletions cut 8 bases from V and 1 base from J, with 6 bases between. The CDR3 length is 12 residues. Looked up from germline, CDR1 is LNHDA and CDR2 is SQIVND (reference sequence). CDR3 DNA sequence: TGTGCCAGTCGACAGAGCAATCAGCCCCAGCATTTT. As protein: CASRQSNQPQHF.

V is TRBV12-3 or TRBV12-4 and J is TRBJ1-5, with a tentative D call TRBD1 (6 bases). The CDR3 is made up of 13 amino acids. V was clipped by 6 bases and J by 4 bases, with 10 bases between them. DNA of the CDR3: TGTGCCAGCAGGCCGACAGGAAATCAGCCCCAGCATTTT. Translated, it gives CASRPTGNQPQHF.